The 10 T cell receptor beta chains presented below share a single source sample, sequenced in a study of cytomegalovirus exposure and HLA in healthy donors (dated by TCRdb to 2016 to 2017). To prepare the library, the immunoSEQ multiplex PCR assay was applied. For the multiplex PCR, a mixture combining 60 forward primers for TCR Vbeta segments and 13 reverse primers for TCR Jbeta segments was used. In TCRdb, the immuneACCESS table is reduced to in-frame sequences with V and J assigned. These tables do not hold every clone; where another copy was compared, an unresolved V gene accounts for under half, and the others remain unexplained. Counted in this sample were some 150,000 clones; around four fifths of them appeared once. The ten biggest clones cover more than 2% of the sample. The sample taken for sequencing was PBMCs. All receptors derive from a boy aged 2-9 years in good health and CMV-seronegative.

CDR3 residues: CASSPLDFSLAPLHF. The CDR3 DNA reads TGTGCCAGCAGCCCCCTGGACTTTTCACTGGCACCCCTCCACTTT. The rearrangement joins TRBV9 to TRBJ1-6; no clear D. V was shortened by 4 bases and J by 11 bases, with 19 bases between the two germline ends. The CDR3 covers 15 residues. Germline-derived CDR1 and CDR2 are SGDLS and YYNGEE.

This chain uses TRBV9 with TRBJ2-3; weak D call: TRBD2 (5 bases). This CDR3 has 16 residues. Germline values: CDR1 SGDLS, CDR2 YYNGEE. V lost 5 bases, J lost 2 bases, and 18 bases lay in between. The CDR3 loop is CASSDTRQAATDTQYF. CDR3 DNA sequence: TGTGCCAGCAGTGATACCCGGCAAGCGGCCACAGATACGCAGTATTTT.

The chain combines TRBV7-7 with TRBJ2-3; the match to TRBD1 covers 9 bases. V shed 5 bases and J 0 bases; nucleotides not matched to a gene: 3. CDR3 size: 15 residues. Germline V gene data show CDR1 as SSHAT and CDR2 as FNYEAQ (reference sequence). CDR3 loop: CASSKGTGSTDTQYF. As DNA, the CDR3 is TGTGCCAGCAGCAAAGGGACAGGGAGCACAGATACGCAGTATTTT.

There are a few counts of this clone. The rearrangement links TRBV5-6 to TRBJ2-7, with 10 nucleotides matching TRBD2. The ends lost 4 bases at V and 0 bases at J; junction bases unmatched: 13. The germline CDR1 and CDR2 sequences are SGHDT and YYEEEE. The CDR3 length is 18 residues. As DNA, the CDR3 is TGTGCCAGCAGCACCCGGGGCCCAGGACTAGCGGCCTCCTACGAGCAGTACTTC. This encodes CASSTRGPGLAASYEQYF.

This sequence joins TRBV5-1 and TRBJ1-1; D is possibly TRBD1 (5 bases). There are 17 residues in the CDR3. Trimming removed 3 bases from V and 0 bases from J, with 18 bases in between. Germline-derived CDR1 and CDR2 are SGHRS and YFSETQ. The CDR3 is CASSSQLGDLVNTEAFF. DNA of the CDR3: TGCGCCAGCAGCTCACAGCTAGGGGACTTGGTGAACACTGAAGCTTTCTTT.

The chain couples TRBV6-5 to TRBJ1-1; D is perhaps TRBD1 (6 bases). CDR1 is MNHEY, CDR2 SVGAGI, per germline. Between the trimmed V and J ends, which lost 0 bases and 4 bases, there was a span of 12 bases. The CDR3 contains 15 residues. The CDR3 DNA is TGTGCCAGCAGTTACTCGCCAGGGGTGGTCACTGAAGCTTTCTTT. Protein: CASSYSPGVVTEAFF.

The count of this clone is one. V gene TRBV5-1 combines with J gene TRBJ2-7, with TRBD1 matching 9 bases. Losses at the gene ends were 4 bases for V and 4 bases for J; bases not matched to a gene: 9. Germline values: CDR1 SGHRS, CDR2 YFSETQ. This CDR3 has 15 residues. The CDR3 DNA is TGCGCCAGCAGCAAATCGGACAGGGGAGATTACGAGCAGTACTTC. Its translation: CASSKSDRGDYEQYF.

The CDR3: CASRSLGNEQFF. In DNA form, the CDR3 reads TGTGCCAGTAGATCACTAGGAAATGAGCAGTTCTTC. The V call is TRBV19, the J call TRBJ2-1, with TRBD2 as a possible D gene (5 bases). CDR3 length: 12 amino acids. Germline values: CDR1 LNHDA, CDR2 SQIVND (reference sequence). V gave up 6 bases and J gave up 7 bases, with 10 bases separating them.

The V call is TRBV9, the J call TRBJ1-1; possibly TRBD1 for D (5 bases). Trimming shortened V by 4 bases and J by 11 bases, and 12 bases separated the two germline ends. Germline V gene lookup returns CDR1 SGDLS and CDR2 YYNGEE. The CDR3 loop spans 11 amino acids. The CDR3 region is CASSPLRGAFF. In DNA, the CDR3 is TGTGCCAGCAGCCCCCTCCGGGGGGCTTTCTTT.

The rearrangement joins TRBV6-5 to TRBJ2-2, with D perhaps TRBD1 (6 bases). This CDR3 is built from 12 residues. CDR1 is MNHEY and CDR2 is SVGAGI in the germline V gene. Trimming removed 9 bases from V and 4 bases from J, with 9 bases in between. The CDR3 spells CASGQFTGELFF. The CDR3 coding sequence is TGTGCCAGTGGACAGTTCACCGGGGAGCTGTTTTTT.